This T cell receptor beta chain was captured in a study of OX40 agonist ivuxolimab in advanced cancers. Study-level information: The dose of intravenous ivuxolimab that patients received every 2 weeks ranged from 0.01 to 10 mg/kg.

V was clipped by 3 bases and J by 10 bases, with 8 bases between them. CDR3 length: 11 residues. The germline gives CDR1 SGDLS, CDR2 YYNGEE. Sampling of blood occurred at baseline, cycle 4 day 1, and cycle 7 day 1. The count of this clone is one. The data were produced by immunoSEQ multiplex PCR, yet TCRdb's version contains in-frame clones alone and is incomplete. This table holds tens of thousands of clones, just over 90% found once. V and J are TRBV9 and TRBJ2-1; possibly TRBD2 for D (5 bases). The specimen was CD4+ or CD8+ T cells sorted from blood, collected in a trial of the OX40 agonist ivuxolimab. The origin of this receptor is an adult with an advanced solid tumor such as melanoma, head and neck, liver or kidney cancer. CDR3: CASSASGEQFF. CDR3 nucleotide sequence: TGTGCCAGCAGCGCGTCGGGGGAGCAGTTCTTC.